These 3 T cell receptor beta chains originate from one sample sequenced in a study of T cell responses to AZD1222 COVID-19 vaccine. The repertoire was sequenced with immunoSEQ multiplex PCR; TCRdb's copy has only in-frame clones and lacks some. The sample gives around 120,000 clones, approximately 90% of which show up once; under 6.5% is in the top ten. The sample was peripheral blood, taken on day 0 of AZD1222 vaccination. The receptors here all came from an adult in good health.

The chain links TRBV7-9 to TRBJ2-3, with 8 bases identical to TRBD1. Germline assignment: CDR1 SEHNR and CDR2 FQNEAQ (reference sequence). The CDR3 loop spans 15 amino acids. V was clipped by 0 bases and J by 3 bases; unmatched bases: 2. The CDR3 DNA follows: TGTGCCAGCAGCTTAGCGCGACAGGGGACAGATACGCAGTATTTT. It yields the protein CASSLARQGTDTQYF. Together with reference TRBV7-9 and TRBJ2-3, the CDR3 gives the full variable domain: DTGVSQNPRHKITKRGQNVTFRCDPISEHNRLYWYRQTLGQGPEFLTYFQNEAQLEKSRLLSDRFSAERPKGSFSTLEIQRTEQGDSAMYLCASSLARQGTDTQYFGPGTRLTVL.

The chain links TRBV7-2 to TRBJ1-1; 7 nucleotides match TRBD1. The V and J ends lost 2 bases and 1 base, in that order; junction bases with no gene match: 4. The CDR3 is 15 amino acids. Germline V gene data show CDR1 as SGHTA and CDR2 as FQGNSA. The chain's CDR3 is CASSLLPGGNTEAFF. CDR3 DNA sequence: TGTGCCAGCAGCTTATTGCCAGGGGGGAACACTGAAGCTTTCTTT. Looking up the rest from reference TRBV7-2 and TRBJ1-1 gives the full variable domain: GAGVSQSPSNKVTEKGKDVELRCDPISGHTALYWYRQSLGQGLEFLIYFQGNSAPDKSGLPSDRFSAERTGGSVSTLTIQRTQQEDSAVYLCASSLLPGGNTEAFFGQGTRLTVV.

The rearrangement links TRBV7-8 to TRBJ2-7; 12 bases align to TRBD2. After removal of 6 bases from V and 4 bases from J, the junction contained 7 bases not matched to a gene. The CDR3 has 15 amino acids. In germline, CDR1 is SGHVS, CDR2 FQNEAQ. CDR3 amino acids: CASRPPGLAGYEQYF. CDR3 DNA: TGTGCCAGCAGACCTCCGGGACTAGCGGGTTACGAGCAGTACTTC.